This T cell receptor beta chain was identified in a study of blood T cell repertoires in COVID-19. About the study: PBMCs, B-cell-depleted T cells, or T cells were the source of the cDNA or gDNA that made up the material.

Membership in each cohort depended on participant-reported clinical history. This clone has a handful of counts. The CDR3 length is 13 residues. Germline V CDR1 and CDR2: GTSNPN, SVGIG (reference sequence). V was trimmed by 0 bases and J by 5 bases, leaving 10 bases between them. Profiled with immunoSEQ multiplex PCR; TCRdb holds only in-frame clones, not every one. The table records 150,000 to 200,000 clones, about four fifths of them present only once. The V gene is TRBV30, the J gene TRBJ2-5; no clear D gene. This sequence was found in a woman in her sixties or seventies who had recovered from COVID-19. Sample: PBMCs or T cells enriched from blood (not recorded which). CDR3: CAWSVYYQETQYF. CDR3 bases: TGTGCCTGGAGTGTATATTATCAGGAGACCCAGTACTTC.